This is a list of T cell receptor beta chains from one sample in a study of cytomegalovirus exposure and HLA in healthy donors. Measured with immunoSEQ multiplex PCR; TCRdb has only the in-frame clones, and not every one. Altogether 250,000 to 350,000 clones are present, about 75% being singletons, with the ten largest covering over 2%. Sequenced sample: PBMCs. These receptor sequences come from a female donor in good health and CMV-seronegative. CDR3s include the opening cysteine and the closing phenylalanine or tryptophan.

v_call,cdr3_aa
TRBV5-5,CASSSRTGVPEAFF
TRBV6-1,CATLHRGLGNEQFF
TRBV10-1,CAMDGTSDSPLHF
TRBV7-9,CASSLLGTSGGELFF
TRBV6-5,CASSQGRSSPLHF
TRBV7-8,CASSSRLAGDQETQYF
TRBV4-1,CASSQVRGGRRGGYNEQFF
TRBV5-1,CASSQLATHGYGYTF
TRBV11-2,CASSLDASGRAETQYF
TRBV27,CASSLFGTQNEQFF
TRBV4-1,CASSQVQGHQPQHF
TRBV11-2,CASSLVLGVEQFF
TRBV7-3,CASSLFVSYEQYF
TRBV27,CASSLSRVSYNEQFF
TRBV7-9,CASSSTGAKNIQYF
TRBV5-6,CASSLGQSYEQYF
TRBV4-2,CASSQEETPTYEQYF
TRBV10-1,CASSRTGKKNNRLSGNTIYF
TRBV19,CASSPRNQPQHF
TRBV19,CASNTSGPYEQYF
TRBV5-1,CASSLGPTGGGTDTQYF
TRBV13,CASSPPTGKETQYF
TRBV29-1,CSVGAGSSTDTQYF
TRBV7-2,CASSSGASGRARNEQFF
TRBV6-1,CASSPRLGREQFF
TRBV10-3,CAIRRGGQGTNYGYTF
TRBV4-2,CASSQDRRSGDQPQHF
TRBV28,CASSLSVRGNQPQHF
TRBV13,CASSFSLEYEQYF
TRBV4-1,CASSQDRAYEQYF
TRBV5-5,CASSLGGLDTQYF
TRBV15,CATSRDPRDRGPNQPQHF
TRBV6-6,CASSYRTPPNEQFF
TRBV7-2,CASSEGTGQPEQYF
TRBV9,CASSVDIRETPYNEQFF
TRBV25-1,CASSEYVPAGGETQYF
TRBV11-2,CASSLGVSGGFQETQYF
TRBV7-9,CASSLDSEQFF
TRBV10-3,CATAAGAGSSAAKNIQYF
TRBV5-1,CASSLWTGEVPSGNTIYF
TRBV28,CASRPPNLAAGELFF
TRBV14,CASSQFPGAVGELFF
TRBV9,CASSQLAVGGTEAFF
TRBV7-2,CASSFSPQGTAWQETQYF
TRBV23-1,CASSHQRQGCVKNYGYTF
TRBV5-4,CASSPAGEGGKLFF
TRBV9,CASSVTDNYGYTF
TRBV2,CASRLSAGRVSYEQYF
TRBV11-2,CATEAGGEGLIYEQYF
TRBV19,CASSISLYYGYTF
TRBV5-1,CASSPAGASQETQYF
TRBV28,CASSGRPPGYEQYF
TRBV27,CASSFFDRTAEQYF
TRBV19,CASSDSGSSYNEQFF
TRBV6-1,CASSEVKGGGYGYTF
TRBV7-2,CASSVQGRNTEAFF